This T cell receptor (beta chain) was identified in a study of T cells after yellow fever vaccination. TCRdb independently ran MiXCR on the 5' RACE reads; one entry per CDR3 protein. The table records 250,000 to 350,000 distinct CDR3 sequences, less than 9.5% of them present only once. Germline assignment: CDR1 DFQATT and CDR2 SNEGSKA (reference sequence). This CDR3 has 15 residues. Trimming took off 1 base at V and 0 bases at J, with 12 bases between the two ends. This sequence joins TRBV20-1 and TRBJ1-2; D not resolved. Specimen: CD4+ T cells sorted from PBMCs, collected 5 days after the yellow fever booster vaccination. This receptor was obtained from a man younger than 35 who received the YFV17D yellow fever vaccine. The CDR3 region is CSARVVNSPNYGYTF. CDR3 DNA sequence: TGCAGTGCTAGAGTAGTGAACAGTCCTAACTATGGCTACACCTTC.